Below, 20 T cell receptor beta chains from the same sample are listed, as sequenced in a study of blood T cells in healthy people across ages (dated by TCRdb to the mid-2010s). Library preparation employed 5' RACE. Sequencing used an Illumina HiSeq 2500. A second PCR of roughly 7 to 11 cycles was performed with a sample-barcoded 5' primer and a J-beta primer mix. TCRdb cleaned the public reads at Q25 with fastp, built clones with MiXCR and kept in-frame beta chains. Identical CDR3 protein sequences are pooled into one entry, listed with their most common genes and DNA. The sample table contains about 670,000 distinct CDR3 sequences; only one count was recorded for less than 45% of them. The ten most abundant clones make up 25% to 35% of the sample. Input material: blood. These receptors were obtained from an elderly man in good health.

This clonotype was picked up many times. This chain connects TRBV12-3 or TRBV12-4 to TRBJ2-5; D gene unclear. Deletions cut 4 bases from V and 1 base from J, with 4 bases between. This CDR3 is built from 12 residues. The CDR3 DNA is TGTGCCAGCAGTTCTCTCCAAGAGACCCAGTACTTC. Protein product: CASSSLQETQYF.

The rearrangement joins TRBV25-1 to TRBJ2-7; D remains unclear. Trimming removed 7 bases at V and 7 bases at J, with 23 bases between. The CDR3 runs 15 residues. The germline V gene has CDR1 MGHDK and CDR2 SYGVNS. The CDR3 region is CASMGRRHSYNEQYF. For the CDR3, the DNA is TGTGCCAGCATGGGCAGGCGACACTCCTACAATGAGCAGTACTTC.

This clonotype was observed a few times. The chain joins TRBV6-2 or TRBV6-3 to TRBJ1-1, with a possible D match to TRBD1 (6 bases). Germline V lookup: CDR1 MNHEY, CDR2 SVGEGT. Trimming cost V 6 bases and J 5 bases, with 16 bases left between them. The CDR3 spans 14 residues. CDR3 protein: CASSANRVETEAFF. The CDR3 DNA is TGTGCCAGCAGCGCAAACAGGGTTGAAACTGAAGCTTTCTTT.

V gene TRBV6-1 combines with J gene TRBJ2-7; 7 bases agree with TRBD1. The CDR3 runs to 15 residues. Germline V gives CDR1 MNHNS, CDR2 SASEGT. V was clipped by 2 bases and J by 2 bases; unmatched bases: 6. In DNA, the CDR3 is TGTGCCAGCAGTGAAATCGGGACAGTAACCTACGAGCAGTACTTC. Amino acids: CASSEIGTVTYEQYF.

J is TRBJ1-2 and V is TRBV7-2; TRBD1 aligns across 9 bases. The germline V gene has CDR1 SGHTA and CDR2 FQGNSA. The V segment lost 4 bases and the J segment 7 bases; nucleotides outside the gene matches: 13. CDR3 length: 16 amino acids. The CDR3 reads CASSSLGTGQGRGYTF. CDR3 in DNA: TGTGCCAGCAGCTCATTAGGGACGGGACAGGGACGTGGCTACACCTTC.

The genes are TRBV14 and TRBJ2-3; D might be TRBD2 (5 bases). Trimming shortened V by 5 bases and J by 3 bases, and 18 bases separated the two germline ends. Germline CDR1 reads SGHDN; CDR2 reads FVKESK. The CDR3 covers 16 residues. CDR3: CASSKARGSGTDTQYF. The CDR3 DNA reads TGTGCCAGCAGCAAGGCCCGGGGATCGGGGACAGATACGCAGTATTTT.

This chain connects TRBV7-9 to TRBJ1-1; D unresolved. Germline loops: CDR1 SEHNR, CDR2 FQNEAQ (reference sequence). Trimming took 0 bases from V and 4 from J, leaving 12 bases between them. CDR3 size: 15 residues. The CDR3 is CASSLAPPRRTEAFF. The CDR3 bases are TGTGCCAGCAGCTTAGCGCCCCCCCGTCGCACTGAAGCTTTCTTT.

This clonotype was seen a few times. The chain combines TRBV6-2 or TRBV6-3 with TRBJ2-1; TRBD1 matches 8 bases. This CDR3 region has 17 residues. Trimming took 2 bases from V and 4 from J; bases not matched to a gene: 10. Germline V CDR1 and CDR2: MNHEY, SVGEGT. The CDR3 here is CASSYQKRQGMYNEQFF. The CDR3 coding sequence is TGTGCCAGCAGTTACCAGAAGAGACAGGGGATGTACAATGAGCAGTTCTTC.

The chain has TRBV6-2 or TRBV6-3 and TRBJ2-7; weak D call: TRBD1 (5 bases). The ends were cut back, 6 bases at V and 2 bases at J, with 17 bases in the middle. CDR3 length: 15 amino acids. CDR1 is MNHEY, CDR2 SVGEGT, per germline. CDR3 residues: CASRKRKGNTYEQYF. CDR3 DNA sequence: TGTGCCAGCAGGAAGAGAAAGGGGAATACCTACGAGCAGTACTTC.

This chain connects TRBV6-5 to TRBJ2-5, with 7 bases matching TRBD2. The DNA matches TRBJ2-7 better at its end, which makes the J call doubtful. The CDR3 is 15 residues long. The germline V gene encodes CDR1 MNHEY and CDR2 SVGAGI. In DNA form, the CDR3 reads TGTGCCAGCAGATCCACGGGAGGCGATATCCACGAGCAGTACTTC. Encoded protein: CASRSTGGDIHEQYF.

The J gene is TRBJ2-3, the V gene TRBV29-1; D gene uncertain. The V and J ends lost 7 bases and 0 bases respectively, with 17 bases between them. Germline CDR1 SQVTM, CDR2 ANQGSEA. The length of the CDR3 is 15 residues. The CDR3 DNA reads as TGCAGCGCGGCCGCTGGCACCCTAAGCACAGATACGCAGTATTTT. It is translated as CSAAAGTLSTDTQYF.

The chain joins TRBV20-1 to TRBJ2-5, with 8 positions matching TRBD2. The CDR3 length is 14 residues. Trimming removed 6 bases from V and 2 bases from J; junction bases left unmatched: 8. The germline V gene has CDR1 DFQATT and CDR2 SNEGSKA (reference sequence). Written as DNA, the CDR3 is TGCAGTGCCACCCCGGGACTAGGGCAAGAGACCCAGTACTTC. Translation: CSATPGLGQETQYF.

This clonotype was seen only once. A read error may produce the germline difference seen at one junction end. In DNA, the CDR3 is TGTGCCGGCAGACCTCCCCAGGGACTAGCGGGGGGCGATACGCAGTATTTT. Protein: CAGRPPQGLAGGDTQYF. The genes are TRBV12-3 or TRBV12-4 and TRBJ2-3; 15 nucleotides align to TRBD2. The CDR3 spans 17 residues.

This clonotype was picked up one time. The gene calls are TRBV7-8 and TRBJ2-1, with 11 bases lining up with TRBD2. Per germline, CDR1 SGHVS and CDR2 FQNEAQ. This CDR3 is 19 amino acids long. J was trimmed by 1 base and V by 5 bases; bases with no gene match: 13. CDR3 in DNA: TGTGCCAGCAGCCCCCTGGTGCTAGCGGGGGGAGGATCCTACAATGAGCAGTTCTTC. Amino acid sequence: CASSPLVLAGGGSYNEQFF.

V gene TRBV2 combines with J gene TRBJ2-3, with 9 nucleotides matching TRBD2. This CDR3 region has 16 residues. Germline V CDR1 and CDR2: SNHLY, FYNNEI. The trim removed 6 bases at V and 3 bases at J, leaving 10 bases unmatched. The CDR3 here is CASSLKGGRGTDTQYF. Written as DNA, the CDR3 is TGTGCCAGCAGCCTTAAGGGCGGGAGGGGGACAGATACGCAGTATTTT.

Worth noting for this clonotype: A read error may explain this, as a much larger clone is one base away. This chain links TRBV29-1 with TRBJ2-3; D is perhaps TRBD2 (7 bases). CDR1 is SQVTM and CDR2 is ANQGSEA in the germline V gene. CDR3 length: 13 residues. CDR3 sequence: CSLRGQGRDTRYF. CDR3 nucleotides: TGCAGCTTGAGAGGTCAGGGGAGGGATACGCGGTATTTT.

V gene TRBV7-2 combines with J gene TRBJ2-2, with D possibly called TRBD1 or TRBD2 (6 bases each). This CDR3 is built from 15 residues. Germline CDR1 is SGHTA and CDR2 is FQGNSA. V dropped 6 bases and J dropped 4 bases, with 15 bases sitting between them. This chain's CDR3 is CASRFGRGGTGELFF. CDR3 in DNA: TGTGCCAGCAGGTTTGGCAGGGGAGGCACCGGGGAGCTGTTTTTT. Looking up the rest from reference TRBV7-2 and TRBJ2-2 gives the full variable domain: GAGVSQSPSNKVTEKGKDVELRCDPISGHTALYWYRQSLGQGLEFLIYFQGNSAPDKSGLPSDRFSAERTGGSVSTLTIQRTQQEDSAVYLCASRFGRGGTGELFFGEGSRLTVL.

In regard to this clonotype: An end of the junction does not agree with germline; a read error may underlie this. V gene TRBV28 combines with J gene TRBJ2-3; 9 positions agree with TRBD2. The germline gives CDR1 MDHEN, CDR2 SYDVKM. The CDR3 loop spans 16 amino acids. The CDR3 protein is CDSSAASGASTDTQYF. As DNA, the CDR3 is TGTGACAGCAGTGCCGCTAGCGGGGCAAGCACAGATACGCAGTATTTT.

This clonotype was recorded a few times. One end of the junction fails to match germline, which may point to a read error. V usage is TRBV7-7 and J usage is TRBJ2-5; D is tentatively TRBD1 or TRBD2 (6 bases each). CDR3 length: 12 amino acids. The germline V gene has CDR1 SSHAT and CDR2 FNYEAQ (reference sequence). The CDR3 DNA reads TGTGCTAGCAGCTTACAAGGGGGGCTTCAGTACTTC. This encodes CASSLQGGLQYF.

The J gene is TRBJ1-1, the V gene TRBV7-2; D is perhaps TRBD1 (5 bases). Trimming shortened V by 5 bases and J by 4 bases, and 17 bases separated the two germline ends. The CDR3 has 15 amino acids. CDR1 SGHTA and CDR2 FQGNSA come from the germline V gene. This CDR3 is CASSPTRVGSTEAFF. The CDR3 DNA reads as TGTGCCAGCAGCCCTACCAGGGTGGGGAGCACTGAAGCTTTCTTT.